The T cell receptor beta chain described here comes from a study of naive and memory T cell subsets. As concerns this clonotype: Its target is unknown.

Overnight CMV lysate stimulation of fresh PBMCs defined donor CMV status by CD4+ IFNgamma. The CDR3 runs to 15 residues. V was clipped by 5 bases and J by 5 bases; unmatched bases: 6. The beta constant-region primer was an equimolar mix of two oligonucleotides covering TRBC1 and TRBC2. A single record per CDR3 protein comes from TCRdb applying MiXCR to the UMI-ligation and nested PCR reads. This sample has 29,000 or so distinct CDR3 sequences, with around 10% found just once. Study observations and caveats: Over 90% of naive TCR sequences appeared only once, unlike memory subsets. Gini index rose across naive, CM, EM and EMRA in CD4 and CD8.

J is TRBJ1-6 and V is TRBV12-3 or TRBV12-4; 7 nucleotides line up with TRBD1. This receptor was taken from a human donor in good health. Specimen: effector memory CD4+ T cells from blood. Noted subset: effector memory, CD45RA- CD27-. The CDR3 nucleotides read TGTGCCAGCAGTCGGTCCGGGACAGATAATTCACCCCTCCACTTT. The encoded protein is CASSRSGTDNSPLHF.